These 2 T cell receptor beta chains were all obtained from the same sample, sequenced in a study of OX40 agonist ivuxolimab in advanced cancers. TCRdb's table, derived via immunoSEQ multiplex PCR, lists solely in-frame clones and lacks some. The data contain 25,000 to 30,000 clones, about 77% of them singletons. The specimen was CD4+ or CD8+ T cells sorted from blood, collected in a trial of the OX40 agonist ivuxolimab. These receptor sequences come from an adult with an advanced solid tumor such as melanoma, head and neck, liver or kidney cancer.

The V call is TRBV6-5, the J call TRBJ1-4; D uncertain. CDR3 length equals 16 residues. Trimming took off 0 bases at V and 8 bases at J, with 16 bases between the two ends. The germline V gene encodes CDR1 MNHEY and CDR2 SVGAGI. The CDR3 region is CASSYSRVSGREKLFF. The DNA for the CDR3 is TGTGCCAGCAGTTACTCGAGAGTATCGGGGAGGGAAAAACTGTTTTTT.

The chain is built from TRBV6-1 and TRBJ1-2, with TRBD1 matching 9 bases. The ends lost 3 bases at V and 5 bases at J; junction bases unmatched: 7. The V gene's germline CDR1 is MNHNS and CDR2 SASEGT. CDR3 length: 15 residues. The CDR3 is CASSDGTGGAYGYTF. For the CDR3, the DNA is TGTGCCAGCAGTGACGGAACAGGGGGCGCGTATGGCTACACCTTC.